The rows below give T cell receptor beta chains drawn from one sample of a study of T cell responses to AZD1222 COVID-19 vaccine. Some clones are missing from TCRdb's copy, which holds only in-frame ones; the method was immunoSEQ multiplex PCR. In the table there are 73,000 or so clones, about 87% of which are singletons. The sample in question was peripheral blood, obtained on day 0 of AZD1222 vaccination. These receptors were obtained from an adult in good health. CDR3s leave out the opening cysteine and the closing phenylalanine or tryptophan.

j_call v_call cdr3_aa
TRBJ2-7 TRBV4-1 ASSHSGTNSYEQY
TRBJ1-5 TRBV15 ATSRDAAGDQPQH
TRBJ1-1 TRBV6-2/TRBV6-3 ASSYSRGTGMNTEAF
TRBJ2-5 TRBV9 ASSSLAGRETQY
TRBJ2-3 TRBV15 ATSPVKDTQY
TRBJ2-7 TRBV9 ASSVGTASSYEQY
TRBJ2-3 TRBV12-3/TRBV12-4 ASSPSTDTQY
TRBJ2-1 TRBV7-2 ASSLASTSSYNEQF
TRBJ1-2 TRBV28 ASSTYLDYGYT
TRBJ2-2 TRBV28 ASSWGGNTGELF
TRBJ1-2 TRBV3-1/TRBV3-2 ASSQDLTGGYT
TRBJ2-7 TRBV9 ASSVRTGYEQY
TRBJ2-1 TRBV3-1/TRBV3-2 ASSHSGQGYNEQF
TRBJ2-7 TRBV24-1 ATSTGQGREQY
TRBJ2-5 TRBV9 ASSVGGGPQETQY
TRBJ2-5 TRBV9 ASSARTGWETQY
TRBJ2-1 TRBV5-1 ASSLRLAGGQFSNEQF
TRBJ1-2 TRBV7-2 ASSLAEQGGYT
TRBJ2-3 TRBV6-1 ASSEVDRATQY
TRBJ1-3 TRBV3-1/TRBV3-2 ASRQRAAFSGNTIY
TRBJ2-3 TRBV5-4 ASSLIGSGTDTQY
TRBJ2-7 TRBV27 ASKGTGSSYEQY
TRBJ1-1 TRBV28 ASSLVGNVEAF
TRBJ1-1 TRBV5-1 ASSFAGPSEAF
TRBJ1-2 TRBV3-1/TRBV3-2 ASARGTGGSANYGYT
TRBJ2-7 TRBV5-6 ASSRRKLNVEEQY
TRBJ1-2 TRBV6-2/TRBV6-3 ASSYEGADYGYT
TRBJ1-1 TRBV5-6 ASSLGPPTEAF
TRBJ2-1 TRBV28 ASSSLEQF
TRBJ2-7 TRBV2 ASVLTGGGEQY
TRBJ1-5 TRBV6-1 ASSEVAGSNQPQH
TRBJ2-1 TRBV4-1 ASSLSGGAYNEQF
TRBJ2-2 TRBV5-1 ASSLEGPGELF